What follows are 6 T cell receptor beta chains derived from one specimen sequenced in a study of cytomegalovirus exposure and HLA in healthy donors. The repertoire was sequenced with immunoSEQ multiplex PCR; TCRdb's copy has only in-frame clones and lacks some. The sample shows 100,000 to 150,000 clones, roughly 90% of them seen only once. Sequenced: PBMCs. Receptors were obtained from a woman aged 18-30 years in good health and CMV-seronegative.

This clone showed up just once. The chain carries TRBV7-2 and TRBJ2-1; 7 bases align to TRBD2. The CDR3 spans 14 residues. In germline, CDR1 is SGHTA, CDR2 FQGNSA. V shed 3 bases, J shed 8 bases, and the junction held 7 bases outside the gene matches. CDR3 residues: CASSFGLVKYEQFF. In nucleotides, the CDR3 is TGTGCCAGCAGCTTTGGACTAGTTAAGTATGAGCAGTTCTTC.

This clone was detected once. The chain links TRBV18 to TRBJ2-2, with D possibly TRBD1 on 5 matching bases. The CDR3 contains 13 residues. Germline CDR1 and CDR2: KGHSH and LQKENI. V lost 4 bases and J lost 4, with 7 bases in between. The CDR3: CASSRQFTGELFF. CDR3 bases: TGTGCCAGCTCACGACAGTTCACCGGGGAGCTGTTTTTT.

The chain joins TRBV5-5 to TRBJ2-2; possible D gene TRBD1, 5 bases. Germline lookup yields CDR1 SGHKS and CDR2 YYEKEE (reference sequence). V was pared by 4 bases and J by 9 bases, with 19 bases between. The length of the CDR3 is 15 residues. CDR3 DNA sequence: TGTGCCAGCAGCGATACAGGTTCCCTCGTCCGGGAGCTGTTTTTT. This sequence encodes CASSDTGSLVRELFF.

This chain joins TRBV5-4 and TRBJ2-5, with TRBD2 matching 11 bases. Germline lookup yields CDR1 SGHNT and CDR2 YYREEE (reference sequence). Germline trimming cut 3 bases from V and 5 bases from J; bases unmatched to any gene: 9. This CDR3 has 16 amino acids. The DNA of the CDR3 is TGTGCCAGCAGCTCTTTATCTAGCGGGAGGAGTGAGACCCAGTACTTC. Protein sequence: CASSSLSSGRSETQYF. Supplemented by reference TRBV5-4 and TRBJ2-5, the full variable domain reads ETGVTQSPTHLIKTRGQQVTLRCSSQSGHNTVSWYQQALGQGPQFIFQYYREEENGRGNFPPRFSGLQFPNYSSELNVNALELDDSALYLCASSSLSSGRSETQYFGPGTRLLVL.

J is TRBJ1-1 and V is TRBV11-3; 10 positions match TRBD1. V dropped 1 base and J dropped 1; count of bases not matched to a gene: 3. CDR3 length: 16 residues. Germline V gene lookup returns CDR1 SGHNT and CDR2 YENEEA. CDR3 coding DNA: TGTGCCAGCAGCTTAGGTGGGGACAGGGGGAACACTGAAGCTTTCTTT. Its translation: CASSLGGDRGNTEAFF.

The CDR3 loop is CASSELAGGPYNEQFF. Here the CDR3 DNA reads TGTGCCAGCAGCGAACTAGCGGGAGGGCCCTACAATGAGCAGTTCTTC. The J gene is TRBJ2-1, the V gene TRBV27; 13 nucleotides line up with TRBD2. The J segment lost 2 bases and the V segment lost 6 bases, leaving 4 bases of the junction unmatched. The V gene's germline CDR1 is MNHEY and CDR2 SMNVEV (reference sequence). CDR3 size: 16 residues.